A single sample is the source of the 30 T cell receptor beta chains below, sequenced in a study of breast tumors, draining lymph nodes, adjacent tissues. Using its own MiXCR run on the multiplex PCR reads, TCRdb lists one record per CDR3 protein. The table shows approximately 130,000 distinct CDR3 sequences, with about 20% occurring only once. The lymph nodes were axillary draining lymph nodes from breast cancer patients. Sequencing was performed on axillary lymph node tissue. The origin of the receptors is a female donor with breast cancer. Some clones in this sample may be carry-over from other donors' samples.

There are many counts of this clonotype. The chain has TRBV28 and TRBJ2-7; D is ambiguous. This CDR3 has 12 residues. In germline, CDR1 is MDHEN, CDR2 SYDVKM. V dropped 8 bases and J dropped 1 base, with 9 bases sitting between them. The CDR3 DNA reads TGTGCCAGCTCGTCTCTTTCCTACGAGCAGTACTTC. Protein product: CASSSLSYEQYF. Looking up the rest from reference TRBV28 and TRBJ2-7 gives the full variable domain: DVKVTQSSRYLVKRTGEKVFLECVQDMDHENMFWYRQDPGLGLRLIYFSYDVKMKEKGDIPEGYSVSREKKERFSLILESASTNQTSMYLCASSSLSYEQYFGPGTRLTVT.

The gene calls are TRBV19 and TRBJ2-3, with 10 bases that match TRBD2. V lost 6 bases and J lost 5; bases outside the gene matches: 2. Germline V lookup: CDR1 LNHDA, CDR2 SQIVND (reference sequence). The CDR3 is 13 residues long. CDR3: CASRRTSGDTQYF. The CDR3 nucleotides read TGTGCCAGTAGAAGGACTAGCGGAGATACGCAGTATTTT.

This clonotype has a count of ten or more. V gene TRBV20-1 combines with J gene TRBJ2-6; 10 bases agree with TRBD1. CDR1 DFQATT and CDR2 SNEGSKA come from the germline V gene (reference sequence). The trim removed 3 bases at V and 3 bases at J, leaving 8 bases unmatched. CDR3 length: 17 amino acids. The CDR3 here is CSASSLGQGFGANVLTF. CDR3 nucleotide sequence: TGCAGTGCTAGTTCGTTGGGACAGGGGTTTGGGGCCAACGTCCTGACTTTC.

This clonotype has a count of ten or more. This chain uses TRBV4-1 with TRBJ1-6; unclear D gene. CDR1 and CDR2 from the germline V gene are MGHRA and YSYEKL. The CDR3 has 16 amino acids. V dropped 0 bases and J dropped 7 bases, with 13 bases sitting between them. In DNA, the CDR3 is TGCGCCAGCAGCCAAGAACCCCGGGCTGGGAATTCACCCCTCCACTTT. This gives the protein CASSQEPRAGNSPLHF.

This clonotype was recorded many times. The chain has TRBV7-3 and TRBJ2-5; no definite D call. Between the trimmed V and J ends, which lost 5 bases and 1 base, there was a span of 8 bases. The CDR3 runs 13 residues. Germline CDR1 and CDR2: SGHTA and FQGTGA. The CDR3 protein is CASSPSSQETQYF. CDR3 coding DNA: TGTGCCAGCAGCCCCTCCTCCCAAGAGACCCAGTACTTC.

There are many counts of this clonotype. The chain has TRBV27 and TRBJ2-3; no clear D. The CDR3 runs 14 residues. CDR1 and CDR2 from the germline V gene are MNHEY and SMNVEV (reference sequence). The V gene lost 2 bases and the J gene lost 1 base, with 7 bases spanning the gap. CDR3 region: CASSLLQGTDTQYF. The DNA of the CDR3 is TGTGCCAGCAGTTTACTTCAGGGCACAGATACGCAGTATTTT.

This clonotype has a single count. One base away lies a much larger clone, so this may be a sequencing read error. The chain employs TRBV4-1 and TRBJ1-4; D is unresolved. The CDR3 runs 16 residues. The V gene lost 5 bases and the J gene lost 4 bases, with 17 bases spanning the gap. Germline CDR1 MGHRA, CDR2 YSYEKL. As DNA, the CDR3 is TGCGCCAGCAGCGGTAGGGTATGGGAGGTTAATGAAAAACTGTTTTTT. Translated, it gives CASSGRVWEVNEKLFF.

This clonotype was seen once. The junction departs from the called germline gene at one end, perhaps through a read error. Here the CDR3 DNA reads TGTGTCACCAGCAGAGAAAGAGGGGCTGACGGGGAGCTGTTTTTT. Protein sequence: CVTSRERGADGELFF. This chain connects TRBV15 to TRBJ2-2; D could derive from TRBD1 or TRBD2 (5 bases each). This CDR3 spans 15 amino acids. Looked up from germline, CDR1 is LNHNV and CDR2 is YYDKDF (reference sequence).

Regarding this clonotype: This may be a read error, as it is one base from a much larger clone. The chain combines TRBV11-2 with TRBJ1-4, with D perhaps matching TRBD1 (6 bases). From germline, CDR1 is SGHAT and CDR2 FQNNGV. This CDR3 comprises 17 residues. The V end lost 4 bases, the J end lost 3 bases, and 18 bases lay between the germline ends. CDR3 sequence (DNA): TGTGCCAGCAGCTATTCCTGGGGGCCCGGGGCTAATGAAAAACTGTTTTTT. Translating gives CASSYSWGPGANEKLFF. The entire variable domain, with the rest obtained from reference TRBV11-2 and TRBJ1-4, is as follows: EAGVAQSPRYKIIEKRQSVAFWCNPISGHATLYWYQQILGQGPKLLIQFQNNGVVDDSQLPKDRFSAERLKGVDSTLKIQPAKLEDSAVYLCASSYSWGPGANEKLFFGSGTQLSVL.

This clonotype was seen at least ten times. V usage is TRBV5-1 and J usage is TRBJ1-2, with 7 bases that match TRBD1. Germline V gene sequence: CDR1 SGHRS, CDR2 YFSETQ. CDR3 size: 14 residues. V trimming: 0 bases; J trimming: 7 bases; junction bases outside the gene matches: 6. CDR3 DNA: TGCGCCAGCAGCTTGGAAGGGGGCCCAGGTGGCTACACCTTC. Its translation: CASSLEGGPGGYTF. The full variable domain, in which reference TRBV5-1 and TRBJ1-2 provide the parts outside the CDR3, is KAGVTQTPRYLIKTRGQQVTLSCSPISGHRSVSWYQQTPGQGLQFLFEYFSETQRNKGNFPGRFSGRQFSNSRSEMNVSTLELGDSALYLCASSLEGGPGGYTFGSGTRLTVV.

The sample holds many counts of this clonotype. V is TRBV12-5 and J is TRBJ2-3; D might be TRBD1 (5 bases). V shed 4 bases and J shed 1 base, with 15 bases lying between them. The CDR3 loop spans 16 amino acids. Germline V lookup: CDR1 LGHNT, CDR2 FRNRAP. CDR3 DNA sequence: TGTGCTAGTGGTTATCACAGGCCAATCCGCACAGATACGCAGTATTTT. This encodes CASGYHRPIRTDTQYF.

J is TRBJ2-2 and V is TRBV28; D might be TRBD1 (5 bases). Trimming left V 8 bases short and J 6 bases short, with 10 bases between. The CDR3 totals 12 residues. Germline CDR1 reads MDHEN; CDR2 reads SYDVKM. Here the CDR3 reads CASDQGSGELFF. As DNA, the CDR3 is TGTGCCAGCGATCAGGGATCCGGGGAGCTGTTTTTT.

The J gene is TRBJ1-5, the V gene TRBV30; TRBD1 is a possible D gene (5 bases). The CDR3 runs 13 residues. CDR1 GTSNPN and CDR2 SVGIG come from the germline V gene (reference sequence). V lost 0 bases and J lost 7, with 10 bases in between. The CDR3 sequence: CAWSVPQGQPQHF. CDR3 DNA sequence: TGTGCCTGGAGTGTCCCCCAGGGACAGCCCCAGCATTTT.

The sample holds many counts of this clonotype. The V gene is TRBV7-2, the J gene TRBJ2-4; 11 bases map to TRBD1. The V gene's germline CDR1 is SGHTA and CDR2 FQGNSA. This CDR3 contains 15 residues. Unmatched junction bases numbered 1, after V lost 0 bases and J lost 6 bases. The CDR3 DNA is TGTGCCAGCAGCTTAGCGGGACAGGGGGGAAACATTCAGTACTTC. Translating gives CASSLAGQGGNIQYF.

This clonotype has ten or more counts. The V gene is TRBV19, the J gene TRBJ2-7; TRBD1 aligns across 7 bases. The CDR3 is 15 residues long. Trimming cost V 5 bases and J 1 base; bases outside gene matches: 8. The germline V gene has CDR1 LNHDA and CDR2 SQIVND (reference sequence). As DNA, the CDR3 is TGTGCCAGTAGTCCTGGGACAGACATTTCCTACGAGCAGTACTTC. This codes for CASSPGTDISYEQYF. Looking up the rest from reference TRBV19 and TRBJ2-7 gives the full variable domain: DGGITQSPKYLFRKEGQNVTLSCEQNLNHDAMYWYRQDPGQGLRLIYYSQIVNDFQKGDIAEGYSVSREKKESFPLTVTSAQKNPTAFYLCASSPGTDISYEQYFGPGTRLTVT.

In its sample, this clonotype was seen many times. The V gene is TRBV12-5, the J gene TRBJ1-5; D is undetermined. Germline CDR1 is LGHNT and CDR2 is FRNRAP. CDR3 size: 13 residues. Trimming shortened V by 0 bases and J by 0 bases, and 0 bases separated the two germline ends. DNA for the CDR3: TGTGCTAGTGGTTTGGTTAGCAATCAGCCCCAGCATTTT. It yields the protein CASGLVSNQPQHF. Together with reference TRBV12-5 and TRBJ1-5, the CDR3 gives the full variable domain: DARVTQTPRHKVTEMGQEVTMRCQPILGHNTVFWYRQTMMQGLELLAYFRNRAPLDDSGMPKDRFSAEMPDATLATLKIQPSEPRDSAVYFCASGLVSNQPQHFGDGTRLSIL.

This clonotype showed up many times. The chain links TRBV4-2 to TRBJ2-2; D is ambiguous. This CDR3 region has 13 residues. Germline loops: CDR1 LGHNA, CDR2 YNFKEQ. V was pared by 1 base and J by 7 bases, with 7 bases between. The DNA for the CDR3 is TGTGCCAGCAGCCAAGTACGTGGCGGGGAGCTGTTTTTT. Translated: CASSQVRGGELFF.

About this clonotype itself: A read error may be the cause here, since a much bigger clone is one base away. This likely comes from a read error, as the CDR3 has no conserved phenylalanine or tryptophan at its end. The V gene is TRBV7-9, the J gene TRBJ2-3; 9 bases agree with TRBD2. Trimming cost V 6 bases and J 4 bases; bases outside gene matches: 5. Germline V gives CDR1 SEHNR, CDR2 FQNEAQ (reference sequence). The CDR3 extends over 14 amino acids. CDR3 in amino acids: CASRGSGSADTQYL. The CDR3 bases are TGTGCCAGCAGGGGTAGCGGGAGCGCAGATACGCAGTATCTT.

This clonotype was seen at least ten times. The chain has TRBV12-3 or TRBV12-4 and TRBJ2-7, with D maybe TRBD2 (6 bases). This CDR3 is 15 amino acids long. Trimming cost V 1 base and J 2 bases, with 12 bases left between them. For the CDR3, the DNA is TGTGCCAGCAGTTTAGGAGGGACTGGGCCCTACGAGCAGTACTTC. The encoded protein is CASSLGGTGPYEQYF.

Ten or more counts support this clonotype. The V and J genes are TRBV5-6 and TRBJ2-3; TRBD2 might be the D (6 bases). This CDR3 contains 14 residues. V lost 4 bases and J lost 6, with 15 bases in between. CDR1 is SGHDT and CDR2 is YYEEEE in the germline V gene. CDR3 coding DNA: TGTGCCAGCAGCCCCTCTTGGGGGGAGGATACGCAGTATTTT. It specifies CASSPSWGEDTQYF.

The chain uses TRBV5-6 and TRBJ2-2; 11 bases match TRBD1. The CDR3 is made up of 17 amino acids. Germline values: CDR1 SGHDT, CDR2 YYEEEE. Trimming took 4 bases from V and 4 from J; bases not matched to a gene: 9. This CDR3 reads CASSLTGQGEGTGELFF. The DNA of the CDR3 is TGTGCCAGCAGCCTCACGGGACAGGGGGAGGGCACCGGGGAGCTGTTTTTT. Full variable domain (outside the CDR3, taken from reference TRBV5-6 and TRBJ2-2): DAGVTQSPTHLIKTRGQQVTLRCSPKSGHDTVSWYQQALGQGPQFIFQYYEEEERQRGNFPDRFSGHQFPNYSSELNVNALLLGDSALYLCASSLTGQGEGTGELFFGEGSRLTVL.

Notes on this clonotype: This may be a read error, as it is one base from a much larger clone. The J gene is TRBJ1-5, the V gene TRBV9; D is unclear. The CDR3 covers 15 residues. In germline, CDR1 is SGDLS, CDR2 YYNGEE. The CDR3 loop is CACSPHGSSNQPQHF. CDR3 sequence (DNA): TGTGCCTGCAGCCCCCACGGCAGTAGCAATCAGCCCCAGCATTTT.

This clonotype was seen at least ten times. V gene TRBV11-2 combines with J gene TRBJ2-7; no clear D. The CDR3 extends over 13 amino acids. CDR1 SGHAT and CDR2 FQNNGV come from the germline V gene. The V gene lost 2 bases and the J gene lost 6 bases, with 11 bases spanning the gap. CDR3 region: CASSLLTNGEQYF. In nucleotides, the CDR3 is TGTGCCAGCAGCTTATTGACGAACGGCGAGCAGTACTTC.

This clonotype was seen repeatedly, ten times or more. V usage is TRBV20-1 and J usage is TRBJ1-5; D is possibly TRBD1 (6 bases). CDR3 length: 17 amino acids. V lost 0 bases and J 0 bases, leaving 15 bases between the germline ends. Germline V gene data show CDR1 as DFQATT and CDR2 as SNEGSKA (reference sequence). In nucleotides, the CDR3 is TGCAGTGCTAGAGATTCCAGGGGCGCAAATAGCAATCAGCCCCAGCATTTT. Its translation: CSARDSRGANSNQPQHF.

Many counts were recorded for this clonotype. This sequence joins TRBV12-3 or TRBV12-4 and TRBJ2-5; 12 nucleotides match TRBD2. The CDR3 contains 15 residues. V lost 5 bases to trimming and J lost 5 bases; unmatched junction nucleotides: 6. Here the CDR3 reads CASSRLAGDGETQYF. The CDR3 DNA is TGTGCCAGCAGTCGACTAGCGGGAGATGGGGAGACCCAGTACTTC.

Comment on this clonotype: A clone one base away is much larger, so this may be a read error. This chain uses TRBV20-1 with TRBJ2-5; 7 bases match TRBD1. Germline CDR1 reads DFQATT; CDR2 reads SNEGSKA (reference sequence). The CDR3 runs 16 residues. CDR3 nucleotides: TGCAGTACTAGACCAGGACAGGCCGCTCGGCGAGAGACCCAGTACTTC. It codes for CSTRPGQAARRETQYF.

Regarding this clonotype: This may stem from a read error, because a much larger clone lies one nucleotide away. V gene TRBV6-6 combines with J gene TRBJ1-5; a possible D gene is TRBD1 (5 bases). This CDR3 spans 14 amino acids. Germline CDR1 MNHNY, CDR2 SVGAGI (reference sequence). The V end lost 5 bases, the J end lost 4 bases, and 12 bases lay between the germline ends. CDR3 bases: TGTGCCAGCAGTCGGGGGATAGGGAATCAGCCCCAGCATTTT. Translated, it gives CASSRGIGNQPQHF.

This clonotype was detected ten times or more. The rearrangement uses TRBV2 and TRBJ2-7, with D hard to call. Germline-derived CDR1 and CDR2 are SNHLY and FYNNEI. V was trimmed by 0 bases and J by 3 bases, leaving 9 bases between them. The CDR3 extends over 14 amino acids. The CDR3 sequence is CASSEASADYEQYF. DNA for the CDR3: TGTGCCAGCAGTGAAGCGAGCGCAGACTACGAGCAGTACTTC.

This clonotype was seen repeatedly, ten times or more. The rearrangement links TRBV7-2 to TRBJ2-2; D ambiguous. Germline V lookup: CDR1 SGHTA, CDR2 FQGNSA. There are 13 residues in the CDR3. V gave up 4 bases and J gave up 6 bases, with 9 bases separating them. The CDR3 region has the DNA TGTGCCAGCAGCTACCCTGGTCCCGGGGAGCTGTTTTTT. Amino acid sequence: CASSYPGPGELFF.

Remarks on this clonotype: This clone may be a read error of a much larger clone one base away. The CDR3 here is CASRQQWDSYEQCF. CDR3 DNA: TGTGCCAGCAGGCAACAGTGGGACTCCTACGAGCAGTGCTTC. The chain links TRBV3-1 to TRBJ2-7, with TRBD2 as a possible D gene (6 bases). Germline CDR1 and CDR2: LGHDT and YNNKEL (reference sequence). The CDR3 covers 14 residues.